This T cell receptor (beta chain) was observed in a study of T cells in Graves' hyperthyroidism and ophthalmopathy. A remark on this clonotype: Its antigen is not identified.

Trimming left V 4 bases short and J 4 bases short, with 8 bases between. The CDR3 has 13 residues. Amplification of TCR beta CDR3 regions was performed using RNA transcripts as template. HTBI primers were employed in a first-round RT-PCR of the TCR CDR3. TCRdb reanalysed the multiplex PCR reads using MiXCR and keeps one entry per CDR3 protein. Altogether over 500,000 distinct CDR3 sequences are present, around 43% being singletons, with the ten largest covering about 45%. Notes on the study in general: It was a median around 6 months before onset that the model predicted ophthalmopathy.

The sequence derives from an adult woman with Graves' disease, either hyperthyroidism or ophthalmopathy (not recorded which). The sample taken for sequencing was peripheral blood or thyroid tissue (not recorded which). This chain uses TRBV12-3 or TRBV12-4 with TRBJ1-5, with TRBD1 as a possible D gene (5 bases). The CDR3 reads CASSWDLNQPQHF. In nucleotides, the CDR3 is TGTGCCAGCAGTTGGGACTTGAATCAGCCCCAGCATTTT.